Listed here are 21 T cell receptor beta chains from one sample, sequenced in a study of regulatory T cells in long-lasting Graves disease. This sample's time point: newly diagnosed GD, antithyroid drugs for less than 3 months. TCR sequences were obtained from RNA taken from PBMCs. The TCR beta library used iRepertoire HTBI primers with Arm-PCR amplification of CDR3. One entry per CDR3 protein results from TCRdb running MiXCR on the multiplex PCR reads. In the table there are about 360,000 distinct CDR3 sequences, 15% to 20% of which are singletons. These data also featured in a second study, about T cells in Graves' hyperthyroidism and ophthalmopathy.

The sample consisted of peripheral blood mononuclear cells (PBMCs), taken at new diagnosis, from a patient treated with antithyroid drugs. Receptors originate from a woman aged 18-30 years with Graves disease.

Only a few counts were recorded for this clonotype. The chain employs TRBV13 and TRBJ2-2; D uncertain. Germline V gene lookup returns CDR1 PRHDT and CDR2 FYEKMQ (reference sequence). V lost 1 base to trimming and J lost 4 bases, with 10 bases between them. The CDR3 contains 15 residues. The CDR3 loop reads CASSLARVGTGELFF. Written as DNA, the CDR3 is TGTGCCAGCAGCTTAGCAAGGGTCGGCACCGGGGAGCTGTTTTTT.

The gene calls are TRBV5-5 and TRBJ1-5; 8 bases are a match to TRBD1. CDR1 and CDR2 from the germline V gene are SGHKS and YYEKEE (reference sequence). This CDR3 is 15 amino acids long. The junction had 4 bases not matched to a gene; V was cut back by 2 bases and J by 3 bases. CDR3 DNA sequence: TGTGCCAGCAGCTTACAGGGGGGACCCAATCAGCCCCAGCATTTT. It yields the protein CASSLQGGPNQPQHF. The whole variable domain, filled in from reference TRBV5-5 and TRBJ1-5, reads DAGVTQSPTHLIKTRGQQVTLRCSPISGHKSVSWYQQVLGQGPQFIFQYYEKEERGRGNFPDRFSARQFPNYSSELNVNALLLGDSALYLCASSLQGGPNQPQHFGDGTRLSIL.

In this sample, this clonotype turned up many times. The chain recombines TRBV5-1 with TRBJ2-4; D not resolved. V was shortened by 7 bases and J by 5 bases, with 16 bases between the two germline ends. CDR1 is SGHRS, CDR2 YFSETQ, per germline. This CDR3 region has 14 residues. The CDR3, as DNA: TGCGCCAGCGCGACCGGCGCCGGACAAAACATTCAGTACTTC. Translation: CASATGAGQNIQYF.

This clonotype has a count of ten or more. The chain links TRBV30 to TRBJ2-3; possibly TRBD2 for D (6 bases). Germline V gene lookup returns CDR1 GTSNPN and CDR2 SVGIG (reference sequence). This CDR3 is built from 14 residues. V lost 0 bases and J 10 bases, leaving 17 bases between the germline ends. Written as DNA, the CDR3 is TGTGCCTGGAGTGTATCCGGGCGGGATGGTTCGCAGTATTTT. Its protein is CAWSVSGRDGSQYF.

This clonotype showed up just a few times. The chain recombines TRBV6-1 with TRBJ2-3, with D possibly TRBD2 on 5 matching bases. There are 16 residues in the CDR3. CDR1 and CDR2 from the germline V gene are MNHNS and SASEGT. Trimming left V 2 bases short and J 0 bases short, with 12 bases between. CDR3 bases: TGTGCCAGCAGTGAACCGGTAGGGAGTAGCACAGATACGCAGTATTTT. It encodes CASSEPVGSSTDTQYF.

The genes are TRBV20-1 and TRBJ2-2, with TRBD2 matching 13 bases. The V gene's germline CDR1 is DFQATT and CDR2 SNEGSKA (reference sequence). The CDR3 has 17 residues. The V and J ends lost 3 bases and 6 bases, in that order; junction bases with no gene match: 10. CDR3 nucleotides: TGCAGTGCTAGCGGACTAGCGGGAGCCAAACGGGCCGGGGAGCTGTTTTTT. It specifies CSASGLAGAKRAGELFF.

The sample holds many counts of this clonotype. The genes are TRBV3-1 and TRBJ1-2; D may be TRBD1 (6 bases). Germline-derived CDR1 and CDR2 are LGHDT and YNNKEL (reference sequence). The CDR3 spans 12 residues. V was cut by 3 bases and J by 7 bases, with 9 bases left in between. The CDR3, as DNA: TGTGCCAGCAGCCACGGGACACTTGGCTACACCTTC. The encoded protein is CASSHGTLGYTF.

This clonotype has a count of ten or more. The chain recombines TRBV3-1 with TRBJ2-1; possible D gene TRBD1, 6 bases. This CDR3 has 17 amino acids. Germline CDR1 is LGHDT and CDR2 is YNNKEL (reference sequence). Trimming removed 2 bases at V and 7 bases at J, with 21 bases between. The CDR3 nucleotides are TGTGCCAGCAGCCAATTATTTGGCAGGGGAAATGTGAATGAGCAGTTCTTC. It is translated as CASSQLFGRGNVNEQFF.

This clonotype came up a few times. This sequence joins TRBV5-1 and TRBJ2-3, with TRBD1 matching over 7 bases. Trimming removed 0 bases from V and 2 bases from J; junction bases left unmatched: 3. The CDR3 is made up of 15 amino acids. Germline CDR1 is SGHRS and CDR2 is YFSETQ. CDR3 amino acids: CASSLGDRFTDTQYF. Here the CDR3 DNA reads TGCGCCAGCAGCTTGGGGGACAGATTCACAGATACGCAGTATTTT.

Many counts were recorded for this clonotype. V and J are TRBV19 and TRBJ2-5; TRBD1 matches 7 bases. The V gene end was trimmed by 1 base and the J gene end by 3 bases; junction bases not matched to a gene: 14. The CDR3 is made up of 18 amino acids. Germline CDR1 LNHDA, CDR2 SQIVND (reference sequence). CDR3 loop: CASSIVALLRDREETQYF. The DNA of the CDR3 is TGTGCCAGTAGTATAGTAGCCCTCCTGAGGGACAGAGAAGAGACCCAGTACTTC.

The chain links TRBV28 to TRBJ1-3; D remains ambiguous. Germline CDR1 reads MDHEN; CDR2 reads SYDVKM. The CDR3 loop spans 12 amino acids. The ends were cut back, 7 bases at V and 3 bases at J, with 7 bases in the middle. Here the CDR3 DNA reads TGTGCCAGCACCGAGGATGGAAACACCATATATTTT. Translation: CASTEDGNTIYF.

Ten or more counts support this clonotype. The chain couples TRBV28 to TRBJ2-1, with TRBD2 matching 7 bases. V was clipped by 1 base and J by 6 bases; unmatched bases: 9. Germline V gives CDR1 MDHEN, CDR2 SYDVKM. CDR3 size: 16 residues. The CDR3 sequence: CASSLSSGGSGNEQFF. CDR3 nucleotides: TGTGCCAGCAGTTTATCGTCTGGCGGGAGCGGCAATGAGCAGTTCTTC. The full variable domain, rest sourced from reference TRBV28 and TRBJ2-1, is DVKVTQSSRYLVKRTGEKVFLECVQDMDHENMFWYRQDPGLGLRLIYFSYDVKMKEKGDIPEGYSVSREKKERFSLILESASTNQTSMYLCASSLSSGGSGNEQFFGPGTRLTVL.

This clonotype was picked up a small number of times. The chain has TRBV19 and TRBJ2-2; no definite D call. Trimming cost V 6 bases and J 0 bases, with 8 bases left between them. The CDR3 spans 14 residues. CDR1 is LNHDA and CDR2 is SQIVND in the germline V gene (reference sequence). The CDR3: CASRANSNTGELFF. DNA of the CDR3: TGTGCCAGTAGAGCCAACTCGAACACCGGGGAGCTGTTTTTT.

In regard to this clonotype: A much larger clone differs by one base, so this may be a read error. The J gene is TRBJ2-7, the V gene TRBV20-1, with D perhaps TRBD1 (6 bases). The CDR3 spans 12 residues. Germline V gene lookup returns CDR1 DFQATT and CDR2 SNEGSKA (reference sequence). CDR3 amino acids: CSAIQGSYDQYF. CDR3 nucleotide sequence: TGCAGTGCTATACAGGGTTCCTACGATCAGTACTTC.

This clonotype turned up a few times. The chain couples TRBV4-1 to TRBJ2-1; D call uncertain. Per germline, CDR1 MGHRA and CDR2 YSYEKL. V was cut by 0 bases and J by 0 bases, with 15 bases left in between. The CDR3 is made up of 18 amino acids. The DNA for the CDR3 is TGCGCCAGCAGCCAAGAGTTTCCTTTTGCGTTCTCCTACAATGAGCAGTTCTTC. Protein sequence: CASSQEFPFAFSYNEQFF.

At least ten counts were recorded for this clonotype. The chain joins TRBV5-1 to TRBJ2-1, with 7 nucleotides matching TRBD1. Germline lookup yields CDR1 SGHRS and CDR2 YFSETQ. V lost 0 bases to trimming and J lost 6 bases; unmatched junction nucleotides: 6. The CDR3 covers 15 residues. In nucleotides, the CDR3 is TGCGCCAGCAGCTTGGAGCCAGGGGGAAGCAATGAGCAGTTCTTC. This sequence encodes CASSLEPGGSNEQFF. Supplemented by reference TRBV5-1 and TRBJ2-1, the full variable domain reads KAGVTQTPRYLIKTRGQQVTLSCSPISGHRSVSWYQQTPGQGLQFLFEYFSETQRNKGNFPGRFSGRQFSNSRSEMNVSTLELGDSALYLCASSLEPGGSNEQFFGPGTRLTVL.

This clonotype showed up many times. The rearrangement links TRBV12-3 or TRBV12-4 to TRBJ1-2; D possibly corresponds to TRBD1 (5 bases). The CDR3 is 19 amino acids. Deletions cut 6 bases from V and 4 bases from J, with 30 bases between. CDR3 in amino acids: CASSTGGGRTLFGLYGYTF. In DNA form, the CDR3 reads TGTGCCAGCAGCACGGGAGGAGGCCGGACACTGTTTGGCCTCTATGGCTACACCTTC.

This clonotype was observed at least ten times. The gene calls are TRBV9 and TRBJ2-1; TRBD2 matches 9 bases. The germline CDR1 and CDR2 sequences are SGDLS and YYNGEE. The CDR3 is 15 residues long. V was pared by 1 base and J by 8 bases, with 7 bases of the junction left unmatched. The CDR3 spells CASSVRLAGIYEQFF. The DNA for the CDR3 is TGTGCCAGCAGCGTAAGGCTAGCGGGGATATATGAGCAGTTCTTC.

This clonotype was seen repeatedly, ten times or more. This chain uses TRBV29-1 with TRBJ2-7; D uncertain. The germline V gene has CDR1 SQVTM and CDR2 ANQGSEA. V shed 2 bases and J shed 3 bases, with 2 bases lying between them. CDR3 size: 10 residues. The CDR3 is CSVEHYEQYF. The DNA of the CDR3 is TGCAGCGTTGAACACTACGAGCAGTACTTC.

This clonotype was counted ten times or more. The V gene is TRBV20-1, the J gene TRBJ2-1, with D perhaps given as TRBD1 or TRBD2 (5 bases each). CDR1 and CDR2 from the germline V gene are DFQATT and SNEGSKA (reference sequence). Trimming removed 6 bases from V and 9 bases from J, with 21 bases in between. The CDR3 is 14 residues long. The CDR3 loop is CSALGPGPGTEQFF. CDR3 sequence (DNA): TGCAGTGCCTTGGGACCGGGCCCAGGTACTGAGCAGTTCTTC.

This clonotype was detected ten times or more. This CDR3 is CAWRNGDLAKNIQYF. The CDR3 DNA follows: TGTGCCTGGAGAAACGGCGATCTAGCCAAAAACATTCAGTACTTC. V and J are TRBV30 and TRBJ2-4; the D is unclear. Between the trimmed V and J ends, which lost 3 bases and 0 bases, there was a span of 12 bases. This CDR3 contains 15 residues. Germline loops: CDR1 GTSNPN, CDR2 SVGIG (reference sequence). The complete variable domain, with remaining parts taken from reference TRBV30 and TRBJ2-4, reads SQTIHQWPATLVQPVGSPLSLECTVEGTSNPNLYWYRQAAGRGLQLLFYSVGIGQISSEVPQNLSASRPQDRQFILSSKKLLLSDSGFYLCAWRNGDLAKNIQYFGAGTRLSVL.